Shown below are 21 T cell receptor beta chains from a single sample sequenced in a study of T-cell reconstitution after alpha-beta-depleted transplantation in children. As it was prepared, the TCRbeta library received unique molecular identifiers. One entry per CDR3 protein, called by TCRdb with MiXCR from the PCR reads. The table lists a few hundred thousand distinct CDR3 sequences, around 13% of them singletons. This specimen consisted of PBMCs, mostly from graft donor cells, obtained 360 days after TCRalphabeta/CD19-depleted stem cell transplant. All receptors come from a male patient younger than 18 who had a stem cell transplant for acute myeloid leukemia, so the T cells may come from the graft donor.

On this clonotype: The germline gene is not matched at one end of the junction; a read error may be the cause. The chain combines TRBV11-2 with TRBJ2-7; 7 nucleotides line up with TRBD2. The CDR3 extends over 15 amino acids. Germline values: CDR1 SGHAT, CDR2 FQNNGV. Written as DNA, the CDR3 is TGTGCCAGCAGCCCTGTTGGGGGGGTGGACTACGAGGAGTACTTC. Translating it yields CASSPVGGVDYEEYF.

In this sample, this clonotype turned up many times. This chain connects TRBV7-6 to TRBJ2-7; TRBD1 matches 8 bases. Germline lookup yields CDR1 SGHVS and CDR2 FNYEAQ. This CDR3 is 15 amino acids long. V was clipped by 5 bases and J by 3 bases; unmatched bases: 9. CDR3 in DNA: TGTGCCAGCAGCGTAAGCCCGGGACAGGACTACGAGCAGTACTTC. Amino acids: CASSVSPGQDYEQYF.

This clonotype was counted between two and nine times. This chain connects TRBV9 to TRBJ2-7; unclear D gene. The germline gives CDR1 SGDLS, CDR2 YYNGEE. V shed 3 bases and J shed 1 base, with 11 bases lying between them. The CDR3 length is 14 residues. CDR3 protein: CASSETNWSYEQYF. The CDR3 nucleotides read TGTGCCAGCAGCGAAACTAATTGGTCCTACGAGCAGTACTTC.

The rearrangement joins TRBV19 to TRBJ2-4; D unresolved. In germline, CDR1 is LNHDA, CDR2 SQIVND (reference sequence). CDR3 length: 14 residues. V was shortened by 6 bases and J by 0 bases, with 9 bases between the two germline ends. CDR3 region: CASRRSLAKNIQYF. In nucleotides, the CDR3 is TGTGCCAGTAGGAGGTCTCTAGCCAAAAACATTCAGTACTTC. Using reference TRBV19 and TRBJ2-4 for the parts outside the CDR3, the full variable domain is DGGITQSPKYLFRKEGQNVTLSCEQNLNHDAMYWYRQDPGQGLRLIYYSQIVNDFQKGDIAEGYSVSREKKESFPLTVTSAQKNPTAFYLCASRRSLAKNIQYFGAGTRLSVL.

The rearrangement joins TRBV20-1 to TRBJ2-2; D is possibly TRBD2 (6 bases). Germline V gene data show CDR1 as DFQATT and CDR2 as SNEGSKA (reference sequence). This CDR3 comprises 16 residues. Trimming took 6 bases from V and 2 from J, leaving 19 bases between them. The CDR3 region has the DNA TGCAGTGCGCCGGGGTCCCTAGCGCCAAACACCGGGGAGCTGTTTTTT. This encodes CSAPGSLAPNTGELFF.

J is TRBJ2-1 and V is TRBV10-3, with a possible D match to TRBD2 (6 bases). The germline gives CDR1 ENHRY, CDR2 SYGVKD. This CDR3 comprises 14 residues. Trimming cost V 0 bases and J 10 bases, with 13 bases left between them. The CDR3 is CAISESGGGEEQFF. CDR3 coding DNA: TGTGCCATCAGTGAGTCTGGGGGAGGAGAGGAGCAGTTCTTC.

The rearrangement joins TRBV12-3 or TRBV12-4 to TRBJ2-1, with 10 nucleotides matching TRBD2. The V segment lost 1 base and the J segment 6 bases; nucleotides outside the gene matches: 12. The CDR3 consists of 18 residues. CDR3 loop: CASSLVFWSGRAVNEQFF. The CDR3 DNA reads as TGTGCCAGCAGTTTAGTATTCTGGAGCGGGAGGGCAGTCAATGAGCAGTTCTTC.

The chain couples TRBV18 to TRBJ1-5; a weak D match, TRBD1 (6 bases). With 3 bases removed from V and 6 bases from J, the gap between germline ends came to 18 bases. The length of the CDR3 is 16 residues. The germline gives CDR1 KGHSH, CDR2 LQKENI. The CDR3 spells CASSPGGPTGTQPQHF. The CDR3 DNA reads TGTGCCAGCTCACCGGGGGGCCCTACAGGGACTCAGCCCCAGCATTTT.

V usage is TRBV6-5 and J usage is TRBJ2-1; 9 positions agree with TRBD1. CDR1 is MNHEY, CDR2 SVGAGI, per germline. Trimming at V came to 2 bases and at J to 1 base, leaving 6 bases not matched to a gene. The CDR3 has 17 residues. CDR3 DNA: TGTGCCAGCAGTTACCGGACAGGGGCCAATTCCTACAATGAGCAGTTCTTC. Encoded protein: CASSYRTGANSYNEQFF.

This clonotype turned up a few times. The chain combines TRBV10-3 with TRBJ2-1, with 8 bases matching TRBD2. V shed 4 bases, J shed 10 bases, and the junction held 9 bases outside the gene matches. The CDR3 has 14 residues. Per germline, CDR1 ENHRY and CDR2 SYGVKD. Here the CDR3 reads CAISVLAGPQEQFF. For the CDR3, the DNA is TGTGCCATCAGTGTTCTAGCGGGCCCCCAAGAGCAGTTCTTC.

This clonotype was seen ten or more times. This chain connects TRBV29-1 to TRBJ2-1; TRBD1 might be the D (6 bases). The length of the CDR3 is 17 residues. Trimming pared 6 bases from V and 0 bases from J, leaving 21 bases between. The germline CDR1 and CDR2 sequences are SQVTM and ANQGSEA. CDR3 sequence: CSVLGSGDGSSYNEQFF. The CDR3 DNA follows: TGCAGCGTCCTGGGATCAGGGGACGGTAGCTCCTACAATGAGCAGTTCTTC.

This clonotype was detected many times. The chain is built from TRBV5-1 and TRBJ2-4, with 10 bases aligning to TRBD1. In germline, CDR1 is SGHRS, CDR2 YFSETQ. This CDR3 spans 16 amino acids. Trimming removed 4 bases from V and 1 base from J; junction bases left unmatched: 5. The CDR3 loop reads CASSVDRGQAKNIQYF. In DNA, the CDR3 is TGCGCCAGCAGCGTAGACAGGGGGCAGGCCAAAAACATTCAGTACTTC. Together with reference TRBV5-1 and TRBJ2-4, the CDR3 gives the full variable domain: KAGVTQTPRYLIKTRGQQVTLSCSPISGHRSVSWYQQTPGQGLQFLFEYFSETQRNKGNFPGRFSGRQFSNSRSEMNVSTLELGDSALYLCASSVDRGQAKNIQYFGAGTRLSVL.

This rearrangement joins TRBV29-1 to TRBJ2-4; no clear D. In germline, CDR1 is SQVTM, CDR2 ANQGSEA. V was clipped by 4 bases and J by 13 bases, with 14 bases between them. There are 11 residues in the CDR3. The CDR3 protein is CSVVGNGEQYF. The DNA for the CDR3 is TGCAGCGTTGTTGGGAACGGTGAGCAGTACTTC.

The V call is TRBV6-1, the J call TRBJ2-1; maybe TRBD2 (5 bases). With 11 bases removed from V and 3 bases from J, the gap between germline ends came to 14 bases. Germline V lookup: CDR1 MNHNS, CDR2 SASEGT. This CDR3 spans 13 amino acids. DNA for the CDR3: TGTGCCGCCATGCGGGCCAGCTACAATGAGCAGTTCTTC. Translation: CAAMRASYNEQFF.

This chain joins TRBV7-2 and TRBJ2-5; D remains unclear. The CDR3 sequence is 13 residues long. Trimming cost V 2 bases and J 9 bases, with 13 bases left between them. Germline CDR1 reads SGHTA; CDR2 reads FQGNSA. The CDR3, as DNA: TGTGCCAGCAGCTTAAATCAGGCTGCGGCCCAGTACTTC. It yields the protein CASSLNQAAAQYF.

This clonotype was counted many times. The rearrangement joins TRBV20-1 to TRBJ2-7; no definite D call. The germline CDR1 and CDR2 sequences are DFQATT and SNEGSKA (reference sequence). The CDR3 is 12 residues long. The V end was cut by 6 bases, the J end by 2 bases, with 11 bases between. Written as DNA, the CDR3 is TGCAGTGCCCAGTTAACCGCCTACGAGCAGTACTTC. It codes for CSAQLTAYEQYF.

This clonotype was observed a few times. The chain couples TRBV6-5 to TRBJ1-2; no reliable D call. CDR1 MNHEY and CDR2 SVGAGI come from the germline V gene. V lost 2 bases to trimming and J lost 1 base, with 5 bases between them. The CDR3 extends over 13 amino acids. The CDR3 protein is CASSYKGNYGYTF. The CDR3 DNA reads as TGTGCCAGCAGTTACAAGGGTAACTATGGCTACACCTTC.

This clonotype was observed a few times. This chain uses TRBV11-2 with TRBJ2-7; 8 bases are a match to TRBD2. Germline CDR1 and CDR2: SGHAT and FQNNGV. V gave up 5 bases and J gave up 6 bases; unmatched junction bases: 15. The CDR3 extends over 16 amino acids. In nucleotides, the CDR3 is TGTGCCAGCAGCCCCCTCAGAAGACTAGCGACTTCCGAGCAGTACTTC. It translates to CASSPLRRLATSEQYF.

This clonotype was counted many times. The gene calls are TRBV4-3 and TRBJ2-1, with 8 bases lining up with TRBD1. The CDR3 loop spans 16 amino acids. CDR1 and CDR2 (germline): LGHNA, YSLEER. J was trimmed by 8 bases and V by 1 base; bases with no gene match: 10. The CDR3 region is CASSQAGAGGMYEQFF. DNA for the CDR3: TGCGCCAGCAGCCAAGCTGGGGCAGGGGGCATGTATGAGCAGTTCTTC.

A note on this clonotype: Since a much larger clone is just one base distant, this may be a read error. The chain recombines TRBV7-9 with TRBJ2-5; D is uncertain. Germline CDR1 and CDR2: SEHNR and FQNEAQ (reference sequence). The CDR3 is made up of 13 amino acids. Trimming removed 1 base from V and 2 bases from J, with 5 bases in between. CDR3 in DNA: TGTGCCAGCAGCTTAGTGGAGCAAGAGACCCAGTACTTC. Protein product: CASSLVEQETQYF.

This clonotype was detected a few times. V is TRBV29-1 and J is TRBJ1-5; D may be TRBD1 (6 bases). Germline CDR1 is SQVTM and CDR2 is ANQGSEA. Between the trimmed V and J ends, which lost 4 bases and 2 bases, there was a span of 12 bases. The CDR3 length is 14 residues. In nucleotides, the CDR3 is TGCAGCGTTGGGGGGACATCCGGCAATCAGCCCCAGCATTTT. Translated, it gives CSVGGTSGNQPQHF.